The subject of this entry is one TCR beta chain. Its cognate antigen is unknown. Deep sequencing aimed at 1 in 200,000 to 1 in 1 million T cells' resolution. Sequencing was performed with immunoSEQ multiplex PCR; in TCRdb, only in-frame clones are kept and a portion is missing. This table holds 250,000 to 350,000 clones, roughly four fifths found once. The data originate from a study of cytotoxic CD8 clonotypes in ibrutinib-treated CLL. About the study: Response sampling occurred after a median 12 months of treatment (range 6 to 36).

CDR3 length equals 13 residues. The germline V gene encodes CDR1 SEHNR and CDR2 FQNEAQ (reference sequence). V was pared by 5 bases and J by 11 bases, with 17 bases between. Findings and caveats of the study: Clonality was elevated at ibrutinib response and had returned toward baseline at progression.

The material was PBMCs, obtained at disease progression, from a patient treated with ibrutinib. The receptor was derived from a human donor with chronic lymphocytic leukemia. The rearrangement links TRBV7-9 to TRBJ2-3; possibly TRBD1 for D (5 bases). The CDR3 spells CASSPPSGHLQYF. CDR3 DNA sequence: TGTGCCAGCAGCCCTCCCTCCGGACACTTGCAGTATTTT.